The clone carrying this T cell receptor beta chain appeared a few times. Its cognate antigen is unknown. This specimen comes from a study of T cell responses to AZD1222 COVID-19 vaccine. Study at large: Pooled together were second doses at about 4 or about 12 weeks.

CDR1 DFQATT and CDR2 SNEGSKA come from the germline V gene (reference sequence). This CDR3 contains 14 residues. The ends were cut back, 3 bases at V and 6 bases at J, with 14 bases in the middle. Points from the study as a whole: A reported finding is that nearly half of spike-specific TCRs target unmutated variant regions. Once two AZD1222 doses were given, Spike-specific TCR breadth and depth went up.

The data were produced by immunoSEQ multiplex PCR, yet TCRdb's version contains in-frame clones alone and is incomplete. The data hold 150,000 to 200,000 clones, with approximately 95% observed a single time. The chain is built from TRBV20-1 and TRBJ2-2; tentatively, D is TRBD2 (5 bases). The sequence came from an adult in good health. The input for sequencing was peripheral blood, taken on day 0 of AZD1222 vaccination. The CDR3 loop reads CSASKLEGAGELFF. CDR3 coding DNA: TGCAGTGCTAGTAAGCTAGAGGGAGCCGGGGAGCTGTTTTTT.